This is a list of T cell receptor beta chains from one sample in a study of cytomegalovirus exposure and HLA in healthy donors. Clones were sequenced by immunoSEQ multiplex PCR, and TCRdb holds only the in-frame ones, with some missing. Of 75,000 to 90,000 clones listed, less than 85% are singletons. Sequenced: PBMCs. The receptors were gathered from a human donor in good health. Each CDR3 is given with its conserved first and last residue. The order of the fields is J gene, D gene, V gene, CDR3 protein. The D gene is left open where the match is weak.

j_gene: TRBJ2-5; d_gene: TRBD1; v_gene: TRBV5-1; CDR3aa: CASSLSRGETQYF
j_gene: TRBJ2-1; d_gene: NA; v_gene: TRBV5-1; CDR3aa: CASSLIGDNEQFF
j_gene: TRBJ2-3; d_gene: NA; v_gene: TRBV18; CDR3aa: CASSPGTRSDTQYF
j_gene: TRBJ1-2; d_gene: NA; v_gene: TRBV18; CDR3aa: CASLQGPNYGYTF
j_gene: TRBJ1-5; d_gene: NA; v_gene: TRBV2; CDR3aa: CASTGSNQPQHF
j_gene: TRBJ1-2; d_gene: TRBD1; v_gene: TRBV5-6; CDR3aa: CASSQTGGWGYTF
j_gene: TRBJ1-4; d_gene: TRBD1; v_gene: TRBV7-2; CDR3aa: CASSLVVTDRGATNEKLFF
j_gene: TRBJ2-1; d_gene: TRBD2; v_gene: TRBV4-1; CDR3aa: CASSQMRWGASGGFDYNEQFF
j_gene: TRBJ1-2; d_gene: NA; v_gene: TRBV19; CDR3aa: CASSSTAFGGYTF
j_gene: TRBJ1-4; d_gene: NA; v_gene: TRBV13; CDR3aa: CASASGRTNEKLFF
j_gene: TRBJ2-5; d_gene: TRBD2; v_gene: TRBV27; CDR3aa: CASSPMATSGGQETQYF
j_gene: TRBJ1-6; d_gene: TRBD1; v_gene: TRBV11-2; CDR3aa: CASSLMTGNSPLHF
j_gene: TRBJ2-1; d_gene: TRBD2; v_gene: TRBV7-9; CDR3aa: CSSSLALAGTYNEQFF
j_gene: TRBJ2-5; d_gene: NA; v_gene: TRBV7-7; CDR3aa: CASSHAGTYQETQYF
j_gene: TRBJ2-2; d_gene: TRBD2; v_gene: TRBV5-1; CDR3aa: CASSGGDTGELFF
j_gene: TRBJ1-1; d_gene: NA; v_gene: TRBV2; CDR3aa: CASVRVVRTEAFF
j_gene: TRBJ1-4; d_gene: NA; v_gene: TRBV5-1; CDR3aa: CASSLGMTPTNEKLFF
j_gene: TRBJ1-1; d_gene: TRBD1; v_gene: TRBV7-2; CDR3aa: CASSSPDRGGIGAFF
j_gene: TRBJ1-1; d_gene: TRBD1; v_gene: TRBV19; CDR3aa: CASRKGQGAPQNTEAFF
j_gene: TRBJ2-7; d_gene: TRBD1; v_gene: TRBV29-1; CDR3aa: CSVVGDRPYEQYF
j_gene: TRBJ2-3; d_gene: TRBD2; v_gene: TRBV18; CDR3aa: CASSPRLAGVTDTQYF
j_gene: TRBJ2-2; d_gene: NA; v_gene: TRBV7-8; CDR3aa: CASSLGAETGELFF
j_gene: TRBJ2-2; d_gene: TRBD2; v_gene: TRBV11-3; CDR3aa: CASSETSGDSGELFF
j_gene: TRBJ1-1; d_gene: NA; v_gene: TRBV5-1; CDR3aa: CASSSGENTEAFF
j_gene: TRBJ1-5; d_gene: NA; v_gene: TRBV5-4; CDR3aa: CASSWGGQNNQPQHF
j_gene: TRBJ1-2; d_gene: NA; v_gene: TRBV29-1; CDR3aa: CSVSDYGYPF
j_gene: TRBJ1-4; d_gene: TRBD1; v_gene: TRBV6-5; CDR3aa: CASSYSGTGVNEKLFF
j_gene: TRBJ1-3; d_gene: TRBD1; v_gene: TRBV27; CDR3aa: CASSARGPGSGNTIYF
j_gene: TRBJ2-7; d_gene: TRBD1; v_gene: TRBV4-1; CDR3aa: CASSQTTGYEQYF